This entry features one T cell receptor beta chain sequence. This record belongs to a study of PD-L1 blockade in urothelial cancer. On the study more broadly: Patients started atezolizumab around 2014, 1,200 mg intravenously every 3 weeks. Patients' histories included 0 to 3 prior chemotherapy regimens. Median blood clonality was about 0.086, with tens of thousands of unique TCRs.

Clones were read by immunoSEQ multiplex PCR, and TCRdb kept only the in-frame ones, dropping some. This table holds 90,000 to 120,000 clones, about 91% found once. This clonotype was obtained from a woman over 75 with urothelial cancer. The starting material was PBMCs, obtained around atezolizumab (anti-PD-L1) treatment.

The CDR3 loop reads CASSQGGQGVLETQYF. Written as DNA, the CDR3 is TGTGCCAGCAGCCAGGGGGGTCAGGGAGTCTTGGAGACCCAGTACTTC. The V call is TRBV11-2, the J call TRBJ2-5, with a weak D call TRBD1 (7 bases). Germline CDR1 and CDR2: SGHAT and FQNNGV. Trimming left V 5 bases short and J 5 bases short, with 21 bases between. The CDR3 is 16 residues long. Supplemented by reference TRBV11-2 and TRBJ2-5, the full variable domain reads EAGVAQSPRYKIIEKRQSVAFWCNPISGHATLYWYQQILGQGPKLLIQFQNNGVVDDSQLPKDRFSAERLKGVDSTLKIQPAKLEDSAVYLCASSQGGQGVLETQYFGPGTRLLVL.